This TCR beta chain was documented in a study of blood T cell repertoires in COVID-19. Study as a whole: PBMCs, B-cell-depleted T cells, or T cells provided the cDNA or gDNA that made up the material.

Original processing notes: Nucleated cell counts were estimated from reference gene primer amplification. The table came from immunoSEQ multiplex PCR; TCRdb's copy has only in-frame clones and leaves some out. V and J calls and clone size follow that table, whereas D and trimming were derived from the DNA. This table has about 160,000 clones, about 85% appearing once. Enrolled during active infection, Seattle patients were then followed longitudinally. The specimen was peripheral blood. The TCR originated in a man aged 80 or over with COVID-19, enrolled during active disease.

The CDR3 here is CASSRQGTDYGYTF. CDR3 DNA sequence: TGTGCCAGCAGCCGACAGGGCACGGACTATGGCTACACCTTC. The chain joins TRBV7-9 to TRBJ1-2; 7 nucleotides align to TRBD1. This CDR3 has 14 amino acids. Trimming removed 5 bases from V and 3 bases from J; junction bases left unmatched: 6. Germline CDR1 reads SEHNR; CDR2 reads FQNEAQ (reference sequence). Complete variable domain (other parts from reference TRBV7-9 and TRBJ1-2): DTGVSQNPRHKITKRGQNVTFRCDPISEHNRLYWYRQTLGQGPEFLTYFQNEAQLEKSRLLSDRFSAERPKGSFSTLEIQRTEQGDSAMYLCASSRQGTDYGYTFGSGTRLTVV.